Below are 22 T cell receptor beta chains sequenced from a single sample in a study of blood T cell repertoires in COVID-19. Profiled with immunoSEQ multiplex PCR; TCRdb holds only in-frame clones, not every one. Of 150,000 or so clones listed, about four fifths are singletons. The sample comprised peripheral blood. The receptors come from a woman of 80 years or more with acute or convalescent COVID-19.

The chain links TRBV19 to TRBJ2-5; maybe TRBD2 (5 bases). V dropped 5 bases and J dropped 5 bases, with 15 bases sitting between them. CDR3 length: 14 amino acids. Per germline, CDR1 LNHDA and CDR2 SQIVND (reference sequence). Written as DNA, the CDR3 is TGTGCCAGTAGTGCGTCGACGGGGTTGGAGACCCAGTACTTC. Translation: CASSASTGLETQYF. The full variable domain, in which reference TRBV19 and TRBJ2-5 provide the parts outside the CDR3, is DGGITQSPKYLFRKEGQNVTLSCEQNLNHDAMYWYRQDPGQGLRLIYYSQIVNDFQKGDIAEGYSVSREKKESFPLTVTSAQKNPTAFYLCASSASTGLETQYFGPGTRLLVL.

This clone was seen just once. A junction end diverges from the germline sequence, so it may reflect a read error. CDR3 bases: TGTGCCACAAGTGGGGTTCCCCCGGGTGAGCAGTTCTTC. This encodes CATSGVPPGEQFF. The V gene is TRBV24-1, the J gene TRBJ2-1; the D is unclear. This CDR3 has 13 amino acids. Per germline, CDR1 KGHDR and CDR2 SFDVKD.

V is TRBV3-1 (or the pseudogene TRBV3-2) and J is TRBJ1-2; D unclear. V lost 0 bases and J 2 bases, leaving 7 bases between the germline ends. The CDR3 extends over 14 amino acids. CDR1 is LGHDT, CDR2 YNNKEL, per germline (reference sequence). This chain's CDR3 is CASSQDPGNYGYTF. CDR3 bases: TGTGCCAGCAGCCAAGATCCGGGGAACTATGGCTACACCTTC.

The chain has TRBV5-1 and TRBJ1-4; 8 nucleotides align to TRBD1. Looked up from germline, CDR1 is SGHRS and CDR2 is YFSETQ. This CDR3 is built from 19 residues. The V and J ends lost 0 bases and 7 bases, in that order; junction bases with no gene match: 17. The CDR3 is CASSLVPVSFRGLGEKLFF. DNA of the CDR3: TGCGCCAGCAGCTTGGTCCCCGTATCGTTCAGGGGGCTGGGTGAAAAACTGTTTTTT.

This rearrangement joins TRBV6-5 to TRBJ2-7, with a tentative D call TRBD1 (6 bases). Germline values: CDR1 MNHEY, CDR2 SVGAGI. There are 14 residues in the CDR3. V gave up 6 bases and J gave up 1 base, with 13 bases separating them. The CDR3 region is CASSGQPASYEQYF. CDR3 in DNA: TGTGCCAGCAGCGGACAGCCTGCTTCCTACGAGCAGTACTTC.

This clone has more than one count but fewer than ten. This chain joins TRBV12-3 or TRBV12-4 and TRBJ2-7; 8 nucleotides line up with TRBD1. J was trimmed by 4 bases and V by 7 bases; bases with no gene match: 6. This CDR3 region has 13 residues. For the CDR3, the DNA is TGTGCCAGCAAGGCAGGGGGCGAGTACGAGCAGTACTTC. Its translation: CASKAGGEYEQYF.

J is TRBJ1-1 and V is TRBV5-4; TRBD1 matches at 10 bases. The CDR3 consists of 15 residues. The V segment lost 5 bases and the J segment 0 bases; nucleotides outside the gene matches: 4. Germline CDR1 is SGHNT and CDR2 is YYREEE (reference sequence). This chain's CDR3 is CASRVTGGMNTEAFF. CDR3 DNA sequence: TGTGCCAGCAGGGTGACAGGGGGCATGAACACTGAAGCTTTCTTT. Based on the CDR3 plus reference TRBV5-4 and TRBJ1-1, the full variable domain is ETGVTQSPTHLIKTRGQQVTLRCSSQSGHNTVSWYQQALGQGPQFIFQYYREEENGRGNFPPRFSGLQFPNYSSELNVNALELDDSALYLCASRVTGGMNTEAFFGQGTRLTVV.

This clone was recorded once. The V gene is TRBV30, the J gene TRBJ1-2, with D unclear. The germline V and J ends were trimmed by 1 base and 6 bases, with 6 bases remaining between them. The V gene's germline CDR1 is GTSNPN and CDR2 SVGIG (reference sequence). This CDR3 is 11 amino acids long. The CDR3 is CAWSGGHGYTF. The CDR3 bases are TGTGCCTGGAGTGGAGGGCATGGCTACACCTTC.

V and J are TRBV2 and TRBJ2-5; TRBD1 is a possible D gene (5 bases). The germline V gene encodes CDR1 SNHLY and CDR2 FYNNEI. The CDR3 is 17 residues long. V was clipped by 0 bases and J by 5 bases, with 19 bases between them. The CDR3 spells CASSEALQQAGRETQYF. CDR3 in DNA: TGTGCCAGCAGTGAAGCGCTTCAGCAGGCAGGGCGGGAGACCCAGTACTTC. Supplemented by reference TRBV2 and TRBJ2-5, the full variable domain reads EPEVTQTPSHQVTQMGQEVILRCVPISNHLYFYWYRQILGQKVEFLVSFYNNEISEKSEIFDDQFSVERPDGSNFTLKIRSTKLEDSAMYFCASSEALQQAGRETQYFGPGTRLLVL.

The genes are TRBV5-4 and TRBJ2-1; 7 bases align to TRBD1. J lost 2 bases, V lost 4 bases, and 6 bases had no gene match. The germline V gene has CDR1 SGHNT and CDR2 YYREEE (reference sequence). This CDR3 comprises 15 residues. The CDR3 bases are TGTGCCAGCAGCCTCGCGACAGGGACCTACAATGAGCAGTTCTTC. Residues: CASSLATGTYNEQFF.

This clone was recorded once. The rearrangement uses TRBV27 and TRBJ1-1; the D is unclear. The germline V and J ends were trimmed by 5 bases and 1 base, with 8 bases remaining between them. The CDR3 length is 13 residues. CDR1 is MNHEY, CDR2 SMNVEV, per germline (reference sequence). Here the CDR3 DNA reads TGTGCCAGCAGTGTGAGTGGGAACACTGAAGCTTTCTTT. The encoded protein is CASSVSGNTEAFF.

The chain links TRBV19 to TRBJ2-7; TRBD2 aligns across 7 bases. V was clipped by 4 bases and J by 4 bases; unmatched bases: 7. This CDR3 is built from 14 residues. Germline V CDR1 and CDR2: LNHDA, SQIVND (reference sequence). CDR3 bases: TGTGCCAGTAGTAACCCGGGAGGCTGGTACGAGCAGTACTTC. This sequence encodes CASSNPGGWYEQYF.

The CDR3 bases are TGTGCCAGCAGCTTGGATTTTGGGAGGGCGGGAGCTTTCTTT. It codes for CASSLDFGRAGAFF. The chain recombines TRBV5-6 with TRBJ1-1; no clear D. The CDR3 contains 14 residues. V shed 0 bases and J shed 10 bases, with 16 bases lying between them. CDR1 SGHDT and CDR2 YYEEEE come from the germline V gene.

The sample holds one count of this clone. The genes are TRBV27 and TRBJ2-4, with 12 bases identical to TRBD2. Germline V CDR1 and CDR2: MNHEY, SMNVEV (reference sequence). The CDR3 consists of 19 residues. Trimming removed 6 bases from V and 3 bases from J; junction bases left unmatched: 15. CDR3 sequence: CASRQLAGGPPGDKNIQYF. The CDR3 nucleotides are TGTGCCAGCAGGCAACTAGCGGGGGGTCCTCCTGGGGACAAAAACATTCAGTACTTC.

This chain joins TRBV2 and TRBJ2-1; maybe TRBD1 (6 bases). V lost 6 bases to trimming and J lost 2 bases, with 8 bases between them. The CDR3 is made up of 13 amino acids. Germline CDR1 SNHLY, CDR2 FYNNEI. The CDR3 DNA follows: TGTGCCAGCAGACAGGGTGCCTACAATGAGCAGTTCTTC. Translated, it gives CASRQGAYNEQFF.

The chain employs TRBV27 and TRBJ2-7, with TRBD1 matching 12 bases. CDR1 is MNHEY and CDR2 is SMNVEV in the germline V gene (reference sequence). This CDR3 has 14 residues. With V trimmed by 3 bases and J by 7 bases, 4 bases remained unmatched. The CDR3 reads CASSFGTGGREQYF. CDR3 coding DNA: TGTGCCAGCAGTTTCGGGACAGGGGGCCGGGAGCAGTACTTC.

The chain combines TRBV7-3 with TRBJ2-1; perhaps TRBD2 as D (7 bases). The CDR3 has 15 residues. Trimming pared 5 bases from V and 8 bases from J, leaving 19 bases between. Germline V gene lookup returns CDR1 SGHTA and CDR2 FQGTGA. CDR3 region: CASSPAHRGAHEQFF. The CDR3 DNA sequence: TGTGCCAGCAGCCCCGCCCACCGGGGGGCTCATGAGCAGTTCTTC.

The chain couples TRBV30 to TRBJ2-1; 9 bases are a match to TRBD1. Trimming at V came to 2 bases and at J to 4 bases, leaving 6 bases not matched to a gene. Germline CDR1 reads GTSNPN; CDR2 reads SVGIG (reference sequence). CDR3 size: 15 residues. In DNA, the CDR3 is TGTGCCTGGAGTACTAAGGGACAGGGTTACAATGAGCAGTTCTTC. This gives the protein CAWSTKGQGYNEQFF.

V gene TRBV6-1 combines with J gene TRBJ2-1; 10 bases align to TRBD1. V gave up 4 bases and J gave up 3 bases; unmatched junction bases: 6. Germline V gene lookup returns CDR1 MNHNS and CDR2 SASEGT. The CDR3 has 16 amino acids. This CDR3 reads CASSAGTGASYNEQFF. CDR3 DNA sequence: TGTGCCAGCAGTGCCGGGACAGGGGCCAGCTACAATGAGCAGTTCTTC.

Only one count was recorded for this clone. The V and J genes are TRBV6-2 or TRBV6-3 and TRBJ2-1; no clear D gene. The CDR3 loop spans 12 amino acids. V shed 2 bases and J shed 5 bases, with 4 bases lying between them. Germline V gives CDR1 MNHEY, CDR2 SVGEGT. CDR3 nucleotide sequence: TGTGCCAGCAGTTACGTAGACAATGAGCAGTTCTTC. Translating gives CASSYVDNEQFF.

The chain recombines TRBV7-2 with TRBJ2-5; 8 bases map to TRBD2. J was trimmed by 5 bases and V by 5 bases; bases with no gene match: 7. The CDR3 consists of 14 residues. Per the germline V gene, CDR1 is SGHTA and CDR2 is FQGNSA. CDR3 in DNA: TGTGCCAGCAGCCCCGGGGGGGCTAGGGAGACCCAGTACTTC. Translating gives CASSPGGARETQYF. The entire variable domain, with the rest obtained from reference TRBV7-2 and TRBJ2-5, is as follows: GAGVSQSPSNKVTEKGKDVELRCDPISGHTALYWYRQSLGQGLEFLIYFQGNSAPDKSGLPSDRFSAERTGGSVSTLTIQRTQQEDSAVYLCASSPGGARETQYFGPGTRLLVL.

The chain recombines TRBV7-2 with TRBJ1-4; 11 nucleotides align to TRBD1. This CDR3 comprises 15 residues. V gave up 5 bases and J gave up 8 bases; unmatched junction bases: 7. Germline loops: CDR1 SGHTA, CDR2 FQGNSA. Written as DNA, the CDR3 is TGTGCCAGCAGCCGCGGGACAGGGGGGGTAGAAAAACTGTTTTTT. It codes for CASSRGTGGVEKLFF.